These T cell receptor beta chains were read from a single sample in a study of blood T cell repertoires in COVID-19. Produced via immunoSEQ multiplex PCR; TCRdb's table is partial and in-frame only. In the table there are around 420,000 clones, 70% to 90% of which are singletons. Sequencing was performed on PBMCs or T cells enriched from blood (not recorded which). The receptors derive from a woman aged 40 to 50 with acute COVID-19. The CDR3 runs from the conserved cysteine through the conserved F or W. The order of the fields is V gene, D gene, J gene, clone size, CDR3 protein, CDR3 DNA. A D gene is named only where the DNA matches it firmly. Some rows have no size entry. The others give once, few or many, or a class for an expanded clone.

V gene: TRBV19; D gene: .; J gene: TRBJ1-6; clone size: .; CDR3 protein: CASSILGGSDNSPLHF; CDR3 DNA: TGTGCCAGTAGTATATTAGGAGGGAGCGATAATTCACCCCTCCACTTT
V gene: TRBV11-3; D gene: TRBD2; J gene: TRBJ2-1; clone size: .; CDR3 protein: CASSLAGGYNEQFF; CDR3 DNA: TGTGCCAGCAGCTTAGCGGGGGGTTACAATGAGCAGTTCTTC
V gene: TRBV2; D gene: TRBD1; J gene: TRBJ2-7; clone size: .; CDR3 protein: CASKRGGQGAHEQYF; CDR3 DNA: TGTGCCAGCAAGAGGGGTGGACAGGGGGCCCACGAGCAGTACTTC
V gene: TRBV18; D gene: TRBD1; J gene: TRBJ1-4; clone size: few; CDR3 protein: CASSTGTVNEKLFF; CDR3 DNA: TGTGCCAGCTCAACCGGGACAGTCAATGAAAAACTGTTTTTT
V gene: TRBV6-2/TRBV6-3; D gene: .; J gene: TRBJ1-4; clone size: .; CDR3 protein: CASSYQGAREKLFF; CDR3 DNA: TGTGCCAGCAGTTACCAAGGGGCGCGTGAAAAACTGTTTTTT
V gene: TRBV5-4; D gene: .; J gene: TRBJ2-7; clone size: .; CDR3 protein: CASSLDRYEQYF; CDR3 DNA: TGTGCCAGCAGCCTAGACCGGTACGAGCAGTACTTC
V gene: TRBV12-3/TRBV12-4; D gene: .; J gene: TRBJ1-2; clone size: .; CDR3 protein: CASSLGEYYGYTF; CDR3 DNA: TGTGCCAGCAGCCTGGGCGAATACTATGGCTACACCTTC
V gene: TRBV14; D gene: TRBD1; J gene: TRBJ1-1; clone size: .; CDR3 protein: CASRQGTGGIEAFF; CDR3 DNA: TGTGCCAGCAGACAAGGGACAGGGGGAATTGAAGCTTTCTTT
V gene: TRBV24-1; D gene: .; J gene: TRBJ1-5; clone size: .; CDR3 protein: CATSGSGISNQPQHF; CDR3 DNA: TGTGCCACCAGTGGGAGTGGAATTAGCAATCAGCCCCAGCATTTT
V gene: TRBV29-1; D gene: .; J gene: TRBJ1-2; clone size: .; CDR3 protein: CSVAGTRGAGYTF; CDR3 DNA: TGCAGCGTTGCCGGAACCAGGGGTGCGGGCTACACCTTC
V gene: TRBV12-3/TRBV12-4; D gene: TRBD1; J gene: TRBJ1-1; clone size: few; CDR3 protein: CASSQTGTPEAFF; CDR3 DNA: TGTGCCAGCAGCCAGACAGGGACCCCTGAAGCTTTCTTT
V gene: TRBV4-1; D gene: TRBD1; J gene: TRBJ2-2; clone size: few; CDR3 protein: CASSQVGLRDRGVGELFF; CDR3 DNA: TGCGCCAGCAGCCAAGTGGGCCTCCGGGACAGGGGCGTCGGGGAGCTGTTTTTT
V gene: TRBV2; D gene: TRBD1; J gene: TRBJ2-7; clone size: .; CDR3 protein: CASSSTGHEQYF; CDR3 DNA: TGTGCCAGCAGTTCGACAGGGCACGAGCAGTACTTC
V gene: TRBV21-1; D gene: .; J gene: TRBJ2-7; clone size: .; CDR3 protein: CASSKSRNRDLSSYEQYF; CDR3 DNA: TGTGCCAGCAGCAAATCTCGGAACCGGGATTTGAGCTCCTACGAGCAGTACTTC
V gene: TRBV18; D gene: .; J gene: TRBJ1-2; clone size: .; CDR3 protein: CASSPGQGQNYGYTF; CDR3 DNA: TGTGCCAGCTCACCAGGGCAGGGTCAGAACTATGGCTACACCTTC
V gene: TRBV5-6; D gene: TRBD1; J gene: TRBJ1-5; clone size: .; CDR3 protein: CASSFGRTGYTNQPQHF; CDR3 DNA: TGTGCCAGCAGCTTCGGTCGGACAGGGTATACGAATCAGCCCCAGCATTTT
V gene: TRBV18; D gene: TRBD2; J gene: TRBJ2-1; clone size: .; CDR3 protein: CASSPSGGLDNEQFF; CDR3 DNA: TGTGCCAGCTCCCCTAGCGGGGGGTTGGACAATGAGCAGTTCTTC
V gene: TRBV24-1; D gene: .; J gene: TRBJ1-1; clone size: once; CDR3 protein: CATAGGVNTEAFF; CDR3 DNA: TGTGCCACCGCCGGGGGGGTGAACACTGAAGCTTTCTTT
V gene: TRBV11-2; D gene: TRBD1; J gene: TRBJ2-5; clone size: .; CDR3 protein: CASSSLQGRETQYF; CDR3 DNA: TGTGCCAGCAGCTCCCTACAGGGGAGAGAGACCCAGTACTTC
V gene: TRBV19; D gene: TRBD2; J gene: TRBJ2-1; clone size: .; CDR3 protein: CASSSSSGGQYNEQFF; CDR3 DNA: TGTGCCAGTAGTTCCTCTAGCGGGGGGCAATACAATGAGCAGTTCTTC
V gene: TRBV19; D gene: TRBD2; J gene: TRBJ2-5; clone size: .; CDR3 protein: CASSIVAGGEETQYF; CDR3 DNA: TGTGCCAGTAGTATAGTAGCGGGGGGAGAAGAGACCCAGTACTTC
V gene: TRBV27; D gene: TRBD1; J gene: TRBJ1-2; clone size: once; CDR3 protein: CASSSTQGATYTF; CDR3 DNA: TGTGCCAGCAGTTCTACGCAGGGGGCGACCTACACCTTC
V gene: TRBV9; D gene: .; J gene: TRBJ2-3; clone size: .; CDR3 protein: CASSPLTGSSTDTQYF; CDR3 DNA: TGTGCCAGCAGCCCCCTGACAGGTTCTAGCACAGATACGCAGTATTTT
V gene: TRBV2; D gene: TRBD1; J gene: TRBJ2-2; clone size: .; CDR3 protein: CASSPDRGAGELFF; CDR3 DNA: TGTGCCAGCAGTCCGGACAGGGGGGCCGGGGAGCTGTTTTTT
V gene: TRBV18; D gene: .; J gene: TRBJ2-7; clone size: .; CDR3 protein: CASSSGHGNEQYF; CDR3 DNA: TGTGCCAGCTCATCCGGACATGGTAACGAGCAGTACTTC
V gene: TRBV7-9; D gene: .; J gene: TRBJ1-1; clone size: .; CDR3 protein: CASSLDQGTEAFF; CDR3 DNA: TGTGCCAGCAGCTTAGATCAGGGGACTGAAGCTTTCTTT
V gene: TRBV3-1/TRBV3-2; D gene: TRBD1; J gene: TRBJ1-6; clone size: few; CDR3 protein: CASSLGTGKGSPLHF; CDR3 DNA: TGTGCCAGCAGCCTTGGGACAGGGAAGGGGTCACCCCTCCACTTT
V gene: TRBV5-1; D gene: TRBD1; J gene: TRBJ1-5; clone size: few; CDR3 protein: CASSLGTGGRQPQHF; CDR3 DNA: TGCGCCAGCAGCTTGGGGACAGGGGGGCGTCAGCCCCAGCATTTT
V gene: TRBV2; D gene: TRBD1; J gene: TRBJ2-1; clone size: .; CDR3 protein: CASSNTGVTYNEQFF; CDR3 DNA: TGTGCCAGCAGTAACACAGGGGTAACCTACAATGAGCAGTTCTTC
V gene: TRBV11-2; D gene: TRBD1; J gene: TRBJ1-5; clone size: .; CDR3 protein: CASSRDRGNQPQHF; CDR3 DNA: TGTGCCAGCAGCCGTGACAGGGGCAATCAGCCCCAGCATTTT
V gene: TRBV7-9; D gene: .; J gene: TRBJ2-1; clone size: .; CDR3 protein: CASSLALRDEQFF; CDR3 DNA: TGTGCCAGCAGCTTAGCTCTACGCGATGAGCAGTTCTTC
V gene: TRBV11-3; D gene: .; J gene: TRBJ2-7; clone size: .; CDR3 protein: CASSFEPSYEQYF; CDR3 DNA: TGTGCCAGCAGCTTCGAGCCCTCCTACGAGCAGTACTTC
V gene: TRBV7-9; D gene: .; J gene: TRBJ2-3; clone size: .; CDR3 protein: CASRPYWGASGSTDTQYF; CDR3 DNA: TGTGCCAGCAGACCCTACTGGGGGGCTAGCGGCAGCACAGATACGCAGTATTTT
V gene: TRBV7-9; D gene: TRBD1; J gene: TRBJ1-1; clone size: .; CDR3 protein: CASSFTGTGLHEAFF; CDR3 DNA: TGTGCCAGCAGCTTTACCGGGACAGGACTTCATGAAGCTTTCTTT
V gene: TRBV7-8; D gene: TRBD1; J gene: TRBJ2-1; clone size: .; CDR3 protein: CASSLETGTYNEQFF; CDR3 DNA: TGTGCCAGCAGCTTAGAGACAGGGACGTACAATGAGCAGTTCTTC
V gene: TRBV27; D gene: TRBD2; J gene: TRBJ2-3; clone size: once; CDR3 protein: CASSLTSGGADTQYF; CDR3 DNA: TGTGCCAGCAGTTTAACTAGCGGGGGGGCGGATACGCAGTATTTT
V gene: TRBV4-1; D gene: .; J gene: TRBJ1-5; clone size: .; CDR3 protein: CASSQDGAGRNQPQHF; CDR3 DNA: TGCGCCAGCAGCCAAGATGGGGCAGGGCGCAATCAGCCCCAGCATTTT
V gene: TRBV5-1; D gene: TRBD2; J gene: TRBJ2-5; clone size: .; CDR3 protein: CASSQMRGGATKETQYF; CDR3 DNA: TGCGCCAGCAGCCAGATGCGCGGGGGGGCGACTAAAGAGACCCAGTACTTC
V gene: TRBV20-1; D gene: TRBD2; J gene: TRBJ2-3; clone size: .; CDR3 protein: CSASGTGLAGVYTDTQYF; CDR3 DNA: TGCAGTGCTAGTGGGACTGGACTAGCGGGGGTATACACAGATACGCAGTATTTT
V gene: TRBV19; D gene: TRBD1; J gene: TRBJ1-5; clone size: .; CDR3 protein: CASTTSRGDRYQPQHF; CDR3 DNA: TGTGCCAGTACTACCTCGCGGGGGGACAGATATCAGCCCCAGCATTTT